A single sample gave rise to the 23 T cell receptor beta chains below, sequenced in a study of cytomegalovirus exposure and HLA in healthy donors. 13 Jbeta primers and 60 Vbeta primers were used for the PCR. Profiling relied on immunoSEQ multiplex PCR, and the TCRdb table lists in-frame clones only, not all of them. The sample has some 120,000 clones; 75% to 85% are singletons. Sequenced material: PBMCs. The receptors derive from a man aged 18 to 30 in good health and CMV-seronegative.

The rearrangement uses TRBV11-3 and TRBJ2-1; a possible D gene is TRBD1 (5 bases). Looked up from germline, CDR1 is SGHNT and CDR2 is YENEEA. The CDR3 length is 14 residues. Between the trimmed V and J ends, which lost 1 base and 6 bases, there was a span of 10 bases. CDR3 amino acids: CASSLGGKINEQFF. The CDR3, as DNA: TGTGCCAGCAGCTTAGGGGGCAAAATCAATGAGCAGTTCTTC.

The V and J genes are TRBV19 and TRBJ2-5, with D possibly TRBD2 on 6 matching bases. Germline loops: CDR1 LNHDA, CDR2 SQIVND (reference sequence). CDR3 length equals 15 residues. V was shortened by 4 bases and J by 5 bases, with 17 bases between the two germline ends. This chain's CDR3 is CASSNRDSPIETQYF. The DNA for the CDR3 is TGTGCCAGTAGTAACCGGGACTCCCCCATCGAGACCCAGTACTTC.

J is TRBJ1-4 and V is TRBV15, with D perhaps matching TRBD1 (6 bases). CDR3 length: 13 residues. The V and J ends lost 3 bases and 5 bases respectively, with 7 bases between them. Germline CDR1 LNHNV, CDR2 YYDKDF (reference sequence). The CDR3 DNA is TGTGCCACCAGCAGTACAGGGAATGAAAAACTGTTTTTT. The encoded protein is CATSSTGNEKLFF.

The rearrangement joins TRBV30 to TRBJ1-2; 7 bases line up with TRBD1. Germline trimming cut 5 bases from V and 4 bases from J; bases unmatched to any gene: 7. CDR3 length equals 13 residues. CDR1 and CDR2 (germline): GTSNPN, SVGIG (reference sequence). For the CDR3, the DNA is TGTGCCTGGTCAGGGGGACGGGGCTATGGCTACACCTTC. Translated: CAWSGGRGYGYTF.

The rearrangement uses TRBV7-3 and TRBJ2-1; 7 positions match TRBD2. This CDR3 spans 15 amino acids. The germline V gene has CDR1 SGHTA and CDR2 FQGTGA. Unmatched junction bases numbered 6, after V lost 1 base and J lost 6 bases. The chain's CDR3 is CASSLSGRRGNEQFF. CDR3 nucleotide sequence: TGTGCCAGCAGCTTAAGCGGGAGACGTGGCAATGAGCAGTTCTTC.

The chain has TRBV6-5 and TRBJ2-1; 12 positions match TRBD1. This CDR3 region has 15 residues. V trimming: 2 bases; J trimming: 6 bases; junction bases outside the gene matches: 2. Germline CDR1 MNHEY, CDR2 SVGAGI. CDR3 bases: TGTGCCAGCAGTTACCGGGACAGGGGGCTCAATGAGCAGTTCTTC. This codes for CASSYRDRGLNEQFF.

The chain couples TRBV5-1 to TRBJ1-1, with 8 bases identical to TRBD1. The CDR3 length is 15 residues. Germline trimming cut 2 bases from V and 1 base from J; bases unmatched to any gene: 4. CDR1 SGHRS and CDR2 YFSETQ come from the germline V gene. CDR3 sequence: CASSFPGQGNTEAFF. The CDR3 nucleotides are TGCGCCAGCAGCTTCCCAGGACAGGGGAACACTGAAGCTTTCTTT.

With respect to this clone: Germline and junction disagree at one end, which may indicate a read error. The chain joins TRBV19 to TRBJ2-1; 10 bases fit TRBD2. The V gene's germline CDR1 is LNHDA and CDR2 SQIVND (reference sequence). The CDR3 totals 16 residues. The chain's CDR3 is CASSKGLAFTYNEQFF. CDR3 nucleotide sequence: TGTGCCAGCAGTAAGGGACTAGCGTTTACCTACAATGAGCAGTTCTTC.

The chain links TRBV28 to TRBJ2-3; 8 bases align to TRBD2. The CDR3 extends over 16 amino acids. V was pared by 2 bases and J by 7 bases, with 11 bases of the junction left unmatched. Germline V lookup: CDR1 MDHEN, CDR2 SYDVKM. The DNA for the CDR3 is TGTGCCAGCAGTTTACCACTAGCGGTCAGCAGGCATACGCAGTATTTT. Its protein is CASSLPLAVSRHTQYF.

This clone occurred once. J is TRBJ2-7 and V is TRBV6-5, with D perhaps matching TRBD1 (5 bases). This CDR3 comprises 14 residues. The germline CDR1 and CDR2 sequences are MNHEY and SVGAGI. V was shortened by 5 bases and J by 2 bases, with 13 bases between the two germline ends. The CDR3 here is CASSRQSSTYEQYF. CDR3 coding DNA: TGTGCCAGCAGTAGACAGTCCTCAACCTACGAGCAGTACTTC.

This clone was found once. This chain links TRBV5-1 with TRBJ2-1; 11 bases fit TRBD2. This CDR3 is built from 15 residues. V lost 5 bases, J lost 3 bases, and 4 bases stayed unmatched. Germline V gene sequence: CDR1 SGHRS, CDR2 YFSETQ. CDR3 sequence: CASRETSGSYNEQFF. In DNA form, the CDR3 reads TGCGCCAGCAGGGAAACTAGCGGGAGCTACAATGAGCAGTTCTTC. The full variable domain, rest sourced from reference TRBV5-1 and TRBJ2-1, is KAGVTQTPRYLIKTRGQQVTLSCSPISGHRSVSWYQQTPGQGLQFLFEYFSETQRNKGNFPGRFSGRQFSNSRSEMNVSTLELGDSALYLCASRETSGSYNEQFFGPGTRLTVL.

In nucleotides, the CDR3 is TGTGCCAGCAGCGTAGTACAGGATAATTCACCCCTCCACTTT. It encodes CASSVVQDNSPLHF. The chain carries TRBV9 and TRBJ1-6; a weak D match, TRBD1 (5 bases). The length of the CDR3 is 14 residues. CDR1 is SGDLS, CDR2 YYNGEE, per germline. The V and J ends lost 0 bases and 5 bases respectively, with 6 bases between them.

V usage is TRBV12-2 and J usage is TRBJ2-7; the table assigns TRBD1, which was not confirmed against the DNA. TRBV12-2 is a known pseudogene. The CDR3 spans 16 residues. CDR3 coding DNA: TGTGCAAGTCGCTCCCGAATGAACAGGGCCCCCTACGAGCAGTACTTC. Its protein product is CASRSRMNRAPYEQYF.

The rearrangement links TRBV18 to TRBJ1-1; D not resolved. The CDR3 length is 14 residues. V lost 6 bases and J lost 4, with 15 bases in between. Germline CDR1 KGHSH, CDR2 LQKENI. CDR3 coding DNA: TGTGCCAGCTCTGTCGATACGGGGAGCACTGAAGCTTTCTTT. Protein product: CASSVDTGSTEAFF.

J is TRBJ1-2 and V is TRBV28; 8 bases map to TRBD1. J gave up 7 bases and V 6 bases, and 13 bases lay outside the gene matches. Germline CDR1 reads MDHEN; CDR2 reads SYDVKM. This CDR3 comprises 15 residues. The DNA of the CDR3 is TGTGCCAGCAGGACTTCCAGGGGGCCCCAGGGTGGCTACACCTTC. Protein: CASRTSRGPQGGYTF.

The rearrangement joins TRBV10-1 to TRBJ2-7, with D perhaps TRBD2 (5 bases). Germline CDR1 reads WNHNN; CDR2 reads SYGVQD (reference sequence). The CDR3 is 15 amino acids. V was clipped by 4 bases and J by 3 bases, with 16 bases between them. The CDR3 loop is CASSVSGTFYYEQYV. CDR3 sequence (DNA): TGCGCCAGCAGTGTAAGCGGAACTTTTTACTACGAGCAGTACGTC.

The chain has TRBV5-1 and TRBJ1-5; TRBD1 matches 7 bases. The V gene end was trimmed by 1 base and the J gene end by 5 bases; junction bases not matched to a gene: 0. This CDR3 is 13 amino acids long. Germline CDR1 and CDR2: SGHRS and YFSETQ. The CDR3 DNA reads TGCGCCAGCAGCTTGCAGGGGGATCAGCCCCAGCATTTT. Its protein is CASSLQGDQPQHF. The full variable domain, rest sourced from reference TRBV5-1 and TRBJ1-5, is KAGVTQTPRYLIKTRGQQVTLSCSPISGHRSVSWYQQTPGQGLQFLFEYFSETQRNKGNFPGRFSGRQFSNSRSEMNVSTLELGDSALYLCASSLQGDQPQHFGDGTRLSIL.

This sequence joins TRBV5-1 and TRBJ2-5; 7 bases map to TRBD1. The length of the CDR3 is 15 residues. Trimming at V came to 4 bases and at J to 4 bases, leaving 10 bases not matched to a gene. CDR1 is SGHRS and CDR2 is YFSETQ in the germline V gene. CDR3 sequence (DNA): TGCGCCAGCAGCCTGATGGGAACAGGGGCAGAGACCCAGTACTTC. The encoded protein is CASSLMGTGAETQYF.

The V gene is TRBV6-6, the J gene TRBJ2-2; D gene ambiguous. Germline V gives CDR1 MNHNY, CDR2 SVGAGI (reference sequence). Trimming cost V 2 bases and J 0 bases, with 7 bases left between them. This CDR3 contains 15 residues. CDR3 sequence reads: CASSYISANTGELFF. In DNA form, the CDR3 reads TGTGCCAGCAGTTACATCTCCGCGAACACCGGGGAGCTGTTTTTT.

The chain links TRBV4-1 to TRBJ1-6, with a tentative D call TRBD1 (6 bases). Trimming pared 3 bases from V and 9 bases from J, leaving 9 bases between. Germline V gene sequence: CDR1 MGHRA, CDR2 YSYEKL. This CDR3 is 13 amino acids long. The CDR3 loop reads CASSHPGVSPLHF. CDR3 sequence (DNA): TGCGCCAGCAGCCACCCAGGGGTTTCACCCCTCCACTTT.

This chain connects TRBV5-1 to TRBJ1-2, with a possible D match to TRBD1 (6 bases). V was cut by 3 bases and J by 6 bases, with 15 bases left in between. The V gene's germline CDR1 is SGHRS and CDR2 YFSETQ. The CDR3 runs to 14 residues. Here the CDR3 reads CASSWDTGSNGYTF. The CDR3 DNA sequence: TGCGCCAGCAGCTGGGATACAGGGAGCAATGGCTACACCTTC. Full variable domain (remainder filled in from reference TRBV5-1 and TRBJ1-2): KAGVTQTPRYLIKTRGQQVTLSCSPISGHRSVSWYQQTPGQGLQFLFEYFSETQRNKGNFPGRFSGRQFSNSRSEMNVSTLELGDSALYLCASSWDTGSNGYTFGSGTRLTVV.

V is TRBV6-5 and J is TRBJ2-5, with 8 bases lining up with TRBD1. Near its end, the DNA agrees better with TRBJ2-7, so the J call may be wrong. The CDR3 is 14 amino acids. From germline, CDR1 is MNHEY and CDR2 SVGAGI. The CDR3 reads CASSPAGGYYEQYF. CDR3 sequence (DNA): TGTGCCAGCAGCCCGGCAGGGGGCTACTACGAGCAGTACTTC.

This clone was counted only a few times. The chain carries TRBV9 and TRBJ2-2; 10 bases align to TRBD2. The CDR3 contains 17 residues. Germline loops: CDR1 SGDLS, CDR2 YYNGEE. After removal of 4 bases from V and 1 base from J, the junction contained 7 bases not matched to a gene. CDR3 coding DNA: TGTGCCAGCAGCTACCTAGCGGGAGCGGGGAACACCGGGGAGCTGTTTTTT. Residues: CASSYLAGAGNTGELFF.